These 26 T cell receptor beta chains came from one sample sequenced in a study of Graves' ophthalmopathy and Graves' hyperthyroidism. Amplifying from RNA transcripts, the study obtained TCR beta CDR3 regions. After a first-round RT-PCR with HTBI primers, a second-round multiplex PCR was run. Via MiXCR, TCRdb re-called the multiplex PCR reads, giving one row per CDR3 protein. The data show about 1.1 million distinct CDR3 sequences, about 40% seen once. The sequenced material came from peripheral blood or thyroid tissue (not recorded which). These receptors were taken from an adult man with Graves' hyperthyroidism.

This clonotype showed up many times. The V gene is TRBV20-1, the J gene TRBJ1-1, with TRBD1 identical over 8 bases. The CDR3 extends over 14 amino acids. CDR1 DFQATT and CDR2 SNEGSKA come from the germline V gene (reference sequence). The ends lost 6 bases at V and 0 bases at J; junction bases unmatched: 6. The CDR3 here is CSADRTGMNTEAFF. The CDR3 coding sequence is TGCAGTGCGGATCGGACAGGGATGAACACTGAAGCTTTCTTT.

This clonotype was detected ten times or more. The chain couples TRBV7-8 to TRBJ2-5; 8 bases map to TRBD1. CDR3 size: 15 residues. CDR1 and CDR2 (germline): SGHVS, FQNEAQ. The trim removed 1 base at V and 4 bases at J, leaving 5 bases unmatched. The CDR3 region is CASSLVRDRPETQYF. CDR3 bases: TGTGCCAGCAGCTTAGTCAGGGACAGGCCAGAGACCCAGTACTTC.

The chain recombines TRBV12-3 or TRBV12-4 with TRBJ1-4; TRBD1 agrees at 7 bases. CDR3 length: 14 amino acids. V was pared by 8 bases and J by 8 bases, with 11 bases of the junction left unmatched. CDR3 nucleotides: TGTGCCAGCGCATCCGGGACAGTAGTCGAAAAACTGTTTTTT. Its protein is CASASGTVVEKLFF.

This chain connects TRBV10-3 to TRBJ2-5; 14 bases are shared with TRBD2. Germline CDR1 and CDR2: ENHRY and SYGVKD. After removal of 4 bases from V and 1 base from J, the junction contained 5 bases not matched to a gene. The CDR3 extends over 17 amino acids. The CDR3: CAISAAGTSGGQETQYF. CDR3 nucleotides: TGTGCCATCAGTGCCGCCGGGACTAGCGGGGGCCAAGAGACCCAGTACTTC.

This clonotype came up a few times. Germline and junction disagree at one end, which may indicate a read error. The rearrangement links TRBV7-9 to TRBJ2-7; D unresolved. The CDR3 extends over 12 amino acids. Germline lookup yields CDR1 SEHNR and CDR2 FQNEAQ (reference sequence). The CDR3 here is CANSLGGALLYF. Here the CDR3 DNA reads TGTGCCAACAGCTTAGGCGGTGCCTTGTTGTACTTC. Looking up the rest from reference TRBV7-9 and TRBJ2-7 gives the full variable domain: DTGVSQNPRHKITKRGQNVTFRCDPISEHNRLYWYRQTLGQGPEFLTYFQNEAQLEKSRLLSDRFSAERPKGSFSTLEIQRTEQGDSAMYLCANSLGGALLYFGPGTRLTVT.

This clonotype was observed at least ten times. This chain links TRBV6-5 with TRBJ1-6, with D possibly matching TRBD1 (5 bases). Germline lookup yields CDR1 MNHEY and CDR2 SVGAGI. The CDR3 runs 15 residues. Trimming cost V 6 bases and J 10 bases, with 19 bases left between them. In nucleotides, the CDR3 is TGTGCCAGCAGACCCCGAGGAGCAGGGTCCTCACCCCTCCACTTT. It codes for CASRPRGAGSSPLHF.

CDR3: CASSFRGEAYGYTF. CDR3 in DNA: TGTGCCAGCAGCTTCCGGGGGGAGGCCTATGGCTACACCTTC. V and J are TRBV7-9 and TRBJ1-2, with D perhaps TRBD1 (5 bases). Germline CDR1 and CDR2: SEHNR and FQNEAQ (reference sequence). The CDR3 sequence is 14 residues long. V was shortened by 3 bases and J by 4 bases, with 12 bases between the two germline ends.

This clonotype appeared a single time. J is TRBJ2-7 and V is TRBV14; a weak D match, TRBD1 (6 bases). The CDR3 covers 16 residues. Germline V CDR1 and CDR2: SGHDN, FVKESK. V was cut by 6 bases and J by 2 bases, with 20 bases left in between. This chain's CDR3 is CASSYSMGRGAYEQYF. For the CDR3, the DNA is TGTGCCAGCAGTTACTCGATGGGCAGGGGAGCCTACGAGCAGTACTTC. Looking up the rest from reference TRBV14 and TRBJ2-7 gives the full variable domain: EAGVTQFPSHSVIEKGQTVTLRCDPISGHDNLYWYRRVMGKEIKFLLHFVKESKQDESGMPNNRFLAERTGGTYSTLKVQPAELEDSGVYFCASSYSMGRGAYEQYFGPGTRLTVT.

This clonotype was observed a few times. The CDR3 nucleotides read TGTGCCAGCAATCGGTACCAAGAGACCCAGTACTTC. It is translated as CASNRYQETQYF. This chain uses TRBV2 with TRBJ2-5; D is ambiguous. Germline lookup yields CDR1 SNHLY and CDR2 FYNNEI. The CDR3 spans 12 residues. Trimming took off 7 bases at V and 0 bases at J, with 6 bases between the two ends.

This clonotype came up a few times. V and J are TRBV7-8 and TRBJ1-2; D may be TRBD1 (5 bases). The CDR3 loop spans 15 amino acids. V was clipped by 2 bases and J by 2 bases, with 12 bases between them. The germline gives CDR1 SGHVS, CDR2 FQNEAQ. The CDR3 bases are TGTGCCAGCAGCTTAACCCAGGGACGGAACTATGGCTACACCTTC. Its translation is CASSLTQGRNYGYTF. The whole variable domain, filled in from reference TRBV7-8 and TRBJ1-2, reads GAGVSQSPRYKVAKRGQDVALRCDPISGHVSLFWYQQALGQGPEFLTYFQNEAQLDKSGLPSDRFFAERPEGSVSTLKIQRTQQEDSAVYLCASSLTQGRNYGYTFGSGTRLTVV.

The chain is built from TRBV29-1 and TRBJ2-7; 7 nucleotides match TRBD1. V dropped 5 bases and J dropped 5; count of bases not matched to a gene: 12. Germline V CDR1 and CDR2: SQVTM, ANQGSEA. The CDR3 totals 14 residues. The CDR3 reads CSVTETGHGDEQYF. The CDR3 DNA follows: TGCAGCGTTACTGAGACAGGGCATGGCGACGAGCAGTACTTC.

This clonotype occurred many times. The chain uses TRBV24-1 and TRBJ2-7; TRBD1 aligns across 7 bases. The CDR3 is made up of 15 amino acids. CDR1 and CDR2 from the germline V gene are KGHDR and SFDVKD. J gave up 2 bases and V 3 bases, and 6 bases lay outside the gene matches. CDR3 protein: CATSDPRQGPYEQYF. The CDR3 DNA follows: TGTGCCACCAGTGATCCCAGACAGGGACCCTACGAGCAGTACTTC.

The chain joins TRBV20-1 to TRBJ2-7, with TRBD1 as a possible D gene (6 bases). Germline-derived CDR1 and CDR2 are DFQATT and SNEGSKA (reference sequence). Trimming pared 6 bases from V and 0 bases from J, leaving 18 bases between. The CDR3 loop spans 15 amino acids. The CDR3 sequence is CSATSDGQISYEQYF. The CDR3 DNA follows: TGCAGTGCCACCAGTGACGGACAGATCTCCTACGAGCAGTACTTC.

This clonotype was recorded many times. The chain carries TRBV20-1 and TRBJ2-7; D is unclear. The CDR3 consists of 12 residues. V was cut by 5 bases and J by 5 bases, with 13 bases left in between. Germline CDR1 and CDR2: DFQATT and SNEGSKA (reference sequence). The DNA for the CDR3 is TGCAGTGCTGGGGTATCAGGCCACGAGCAGTACTTC. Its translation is CSAGVSGHEQYF.

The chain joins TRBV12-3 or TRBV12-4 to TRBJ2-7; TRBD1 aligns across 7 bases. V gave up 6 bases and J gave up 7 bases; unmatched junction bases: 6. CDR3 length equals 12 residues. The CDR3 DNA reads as TGTGCCAGCAGACGACAGGGATGGGAGCAGTACTTC. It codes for CASRRQGWEQYF.

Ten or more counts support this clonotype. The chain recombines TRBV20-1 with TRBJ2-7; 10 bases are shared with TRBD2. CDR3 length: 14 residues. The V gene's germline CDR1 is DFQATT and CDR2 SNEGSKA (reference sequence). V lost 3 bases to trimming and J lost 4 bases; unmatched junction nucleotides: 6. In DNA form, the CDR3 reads TGCAGTGCTAGGACCTGGACTAGCGGATACGAGCAGTACTTC. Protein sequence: CSARTWTSGYEQYF.

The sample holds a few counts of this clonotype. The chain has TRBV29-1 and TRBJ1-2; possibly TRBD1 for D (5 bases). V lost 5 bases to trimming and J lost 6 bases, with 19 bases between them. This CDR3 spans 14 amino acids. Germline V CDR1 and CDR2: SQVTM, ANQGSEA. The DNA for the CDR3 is TGCAGCGTTACGTTTCAGGGCCAACAGGATGGCTACACCTTC. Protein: CSVTFQGQQDGYTF.

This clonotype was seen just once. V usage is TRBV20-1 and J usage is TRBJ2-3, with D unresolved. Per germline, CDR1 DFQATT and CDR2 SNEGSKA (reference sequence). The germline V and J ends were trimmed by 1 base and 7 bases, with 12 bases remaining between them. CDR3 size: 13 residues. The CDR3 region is CSARAGLFNTQYF. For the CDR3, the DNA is TGCAGTGCTAGAGCAGGCTTGTTCAATACGCAGTATTTT.

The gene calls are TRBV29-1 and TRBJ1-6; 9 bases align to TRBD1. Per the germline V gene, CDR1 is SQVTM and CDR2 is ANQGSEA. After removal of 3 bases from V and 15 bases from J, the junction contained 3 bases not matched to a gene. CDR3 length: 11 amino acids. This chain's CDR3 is CSVELTGGLHF. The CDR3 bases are TGCAGCGTTGAGCTGACAGGGGGCCTCCACTTT. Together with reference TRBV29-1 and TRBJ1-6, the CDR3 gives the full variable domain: SAVISQKPSRDICQRGTSLTIQCQVDSQVTMMFWYRQQPGQSLTLIATANQGSEATYESGFVIDKFPISRPNLTFSTLTVSNMSPEDSSIYLCSVELTGGLHFGNGTRLTVT.

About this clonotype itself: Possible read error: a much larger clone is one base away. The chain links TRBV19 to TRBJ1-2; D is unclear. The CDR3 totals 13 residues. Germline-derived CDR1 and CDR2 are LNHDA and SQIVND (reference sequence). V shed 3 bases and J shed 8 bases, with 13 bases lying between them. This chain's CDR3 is CASSIPFTRGYTF. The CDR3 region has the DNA TGTGCCAGTAGTATTCCGTTCACGCGAGGCTACACCTTC. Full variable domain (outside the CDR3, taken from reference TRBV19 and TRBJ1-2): DGGITQSPKYLFRKEGQNVTLSCEQNLNHDAMYWYRQDPGQGLRLIYYSQIVNDFQKGDIAEGYSVSREKKESFPLTVTSAQKNPTAFYLCASSIPFTRGYTFGSGTRLTVV.

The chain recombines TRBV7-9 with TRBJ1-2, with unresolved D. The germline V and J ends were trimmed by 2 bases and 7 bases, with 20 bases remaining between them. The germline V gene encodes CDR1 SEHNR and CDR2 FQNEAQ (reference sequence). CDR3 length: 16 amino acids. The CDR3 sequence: CASSLFGVEGIRGYTF. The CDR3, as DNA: TGTGCCAGCAGCTTATTTGGGGTGGAGGGAATTCGTGGCTACACCTTC. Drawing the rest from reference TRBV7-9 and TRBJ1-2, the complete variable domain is DTGVSQNPRHKITKRGQNVTFRCDPISEHNRLYWYRQTLGQGPEFLTYFQNEAQLEKSRLLSDRFSAERPKGSFSTLEIQRTEQGDSAMYLCASSLFGVEGIRGYTFGSGTRLTVV.

The CDR3 DNA is TGTGCCAGCAGCGGAACAGGGACAGGGGGCGCTGAAGCTTTCTTT. It specifies CASSGTGTGGAEAFF. The chain links TRBV7-8 to TRBJ1-1, with 12 bases fitting TRBD1. The CDR3 extends over 15 amino acids. Germline values: CDR1 SGHVS, CDR2 FQNEAQ. Trimming removed 5 bases from V and 6 bases from J; junction bases left unmatched: 7.

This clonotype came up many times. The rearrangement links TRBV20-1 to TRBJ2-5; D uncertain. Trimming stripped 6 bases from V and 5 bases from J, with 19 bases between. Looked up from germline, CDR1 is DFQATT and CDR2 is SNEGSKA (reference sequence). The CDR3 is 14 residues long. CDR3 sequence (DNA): TGCAGTGCCCTAATAGGTGTTGTTCGGGAGACCCAGTACTTC. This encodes CSALIGVVRETQYF.

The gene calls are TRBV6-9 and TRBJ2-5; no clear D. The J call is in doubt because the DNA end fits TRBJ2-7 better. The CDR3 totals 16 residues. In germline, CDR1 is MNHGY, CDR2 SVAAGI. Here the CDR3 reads CASSYNLFNPTDEQYF. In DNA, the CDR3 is TGTGCCAGCAGTTATAACCTTTTTAACCCGACGGACGAGCAGTACTTC.

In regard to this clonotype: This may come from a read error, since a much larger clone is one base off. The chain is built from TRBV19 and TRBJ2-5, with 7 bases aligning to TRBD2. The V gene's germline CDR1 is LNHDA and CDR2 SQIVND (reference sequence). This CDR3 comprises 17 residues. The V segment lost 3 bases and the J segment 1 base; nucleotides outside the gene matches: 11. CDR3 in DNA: TGTGCCAGTAGTATTCGTCCGGGACTAACGGTCCAAGAGACCCAGTACTTC. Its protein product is CASSIRPGLTVQETQYF.

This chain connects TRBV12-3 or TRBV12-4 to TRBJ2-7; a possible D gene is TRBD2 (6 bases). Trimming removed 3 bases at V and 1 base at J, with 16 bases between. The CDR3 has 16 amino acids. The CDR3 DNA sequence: TGTGCCAGCAGTTTGGACCCGAGCGCGGGGTCCTACGAGCAGTACTTC. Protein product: CASSLDPSAGSYEQYF.